The sequence of this T cell receptor (beta chain) was determined in a study of PD-1 blockade in mismatch repair-deficient tumors. Study-level points and caveats: Tumor-resident clones, often undetectable pretreatment in blood, expanded then contracted after pembrolizumab.

From germline, CDR1 is GTSNPN and CDR2 SVGIG (reference sequence). The germline V and J ends were trimmed by 1 base and 2 bases, with 8 bases remaining between them. This CDR3 has 13 amino acids. Clones were read by immunoSEQ multiplex PCR, and TCRdb kept only the in-frame ones, dropping some. Of about 66,000 clones listed, around 80% are singletons. Turning to this clone: Its target is unknown.

The source of this sequence is an adult with mismatch repair-deficient cancer. Sequenced here: peripheral blood, sampled 2 weeks after starting pembrolizumab. V usage is TRBV30 and J usage is TRBJ1-2, with a weak D call TRBD1 (6 bases). The CDR3 loop reads CAWSAQGNYGYTF. The CDR3 bases are TGTGCCTGGAGTGCTCAGGGGAACTATGGCTACACCTTC.